The 20 T cell receptor beta chains below come from one sample, sequenced in a study of blood T cell repertoires in COVID-19. The repertoire was sequenced with immunoSEQ multiplex PCR; TCRdb's copy has only in-frame clones and lacks some. The sample yields more than 200,000 clones, 70% to 90% seen once. Source material: PBMCs or T cells enriched from blood (not recorded which). Receptors originate from a young man with acute COVID-19.

Points on this clone: The same CDR3 is also encoded by other DNA sequences in this sample. V usage is TRBV12-3 or TRBV12-4 and J usage is TRBJ1-2; no firm D call. V lost 1 base and J 5 bases, leaving 5 bases between the germline ends. This CDR3 contains 12 residues. CDR3 region: CASSLVPYGYTF. The CDR3 DNA is TGTGCCAGCAGTTTAGTTCCATATGGCTACACCTTC.

This clone was seen only a few times. The chain carries TRBV28 and TRBJ1-2; D might be TRBD1 (6 bases). CDR1 is MDHEN and CDR2 is SYDVKM in the germline V gene. V lost 11 bases to trimming and J lost 8 bases, with 24 bases between them. The CDR3 consists of 14 residues. CDR3 nucleotides: TGTGCCGGGTCCGAGGGGGGGCTCATTGGAGGCTACACCTTC. Residues: CAGSEGGLIGGYTF.

The V and J genes are TRBV7-9 and TRBJ2-1; 14 positions match TRBD2. Per germline, CDR1 SEHNR and CDR2 FQNEAQ (reference sequence). The CDR3 consists of 16 residues. Trimming took 5 bases from V and 8 from J; bases not matched to a gene: 8. The CDR3 DNA reads TGTGCCAGCAGCCGGACTAGCGGGGGGCCCGCTCATGAGCAGTTCTTC. It encodes CASSRTSGGPAHEQFF. The full variable domain, rest sourced from reference TRBV7-9 and TRBJ2-1, is DTGVSQNPRHKITKRGQNVTFRCDPISEHNRLYWYRQTLGQGPEFLTYFQNEAQLEKSRLLSDRFSAERPKGSFSTLEIQRTEQGDSAMYLCASSRTSGGPAHEQFFGPGTRLTVL.

The chain joins TRBV4-1 to TRBJ1-5, with a tentative D call TRBD1 (5 bases). Germline V gene sequence: CDR1 MGHRA, CDR2 YSYEKL. The CDR3 is 14 amino acids. Deletions cut 0 bases from V and 8 bases from J, with 11 bases between. For the CDR3, the DNA is TGCGCCAGCAGCCAAGAACCAAGCAGGGAGCCCCAGCATTTT. Amino acids: CASSQEPSREPQHF.

The chain joins TRBV7-3 to TRBJ2-5; 7 bases align to TRBD2. The trim removed 5 bases at V and 5 bases at J, leaving 8 bases unmatched. Germline lookup yields CDR1 SGHTA and CDR2 FQGTGA. The CDR3 contains 14 residues. CDR3 sequence: CASSPWTRRETQYF. CDR3 DNA: TGTGCCAGCAGCCCCTGGACTAGGCGGGAGACCCAGTACTTC.

This clone has only a few counts. The chain has TRBV3-1 (or the pseudogene TRBV3-2) and TRBJ2-2; the match to TRBD1 covers 7 bases. The ends lost 4 bases at V and 7 bases at J; junction bases unmatched: 9. Germline CDR1 is LGHDT and CDR2 is YNNKEL (reference sequence). This CDR3 comprises 15 residues. The CDR3 loop is CASSRDRVWIGELFF. The CDR3 nucleotides are TGTGCCAGCAGCCGAGACAGGGTTTGGATCGGGGAGCTGTTTTTT.

A single count supports this clone. The gene calls are TRBV7-3 and TRBJ2-2; 7 bases agree with TRBD1. With 4 bases clipped from V and 0 bases from J, the junction kept 2 bases outside the gene matches. Germline CDR1 SGHTA, CDR2 FQGTGA. The length of the CDR3 is 15 residues. CDR3 loop: CASSSTGANTGELFF. The CDR3 DNA reads TGTGCCAGCAGCTCCACAGGGGCGAACACCGGGGAGCTGTTTTTT.

This chain uses TRBV6-6 with TRBJ1-6; D ambiguous. V gave up 5 bases and J gave up 10 bases, with 15 bases separating them. This CDR3 is built from 14 residues. Germline lookup yields CDR1 MNHNY and CDR2 SVGAGI (reference sequence). CDR3 sequence reads: CASSPLGRESPLHF. CDR3 coding DNA: TGTGCCAGCAGTCCCCTAGGGAGGGAATCACCCCTCCACTTT.

This clone occurred a few times. The genes are TRBV27 and TRBJ1-1; D is ambiguous. Trimming removed 4 bases from V and 6 bases from J, with 15 bases in between. This CDR3 comprises 14 residues. Germline V gene lookup returns CDR1 MNHEY and CDR2 SMNVEV (reference sequence). The CDR3 region has the DNA TGTGCCAGCAGTTATGAACCCTGGTCGGCTGAAGCTTTCTTT. Protein: CASSYEPWSAEAFF.

The gene calls are TRBV5-1 and TRBJ1-2; 10 bases fit TRBD1. Germline trimming cut 4 bases from V and 8 bases from J; bases unmatched to any gene: 5. The CDR3 spans 13 residues. Germline V gene data show CDR1 as SGHRS and CDR2 as YFSETQ. CDR3 DNA: TGCGCCAGCAGCACTGGGACAGGGGACGGCTACACCTTC. It yields the protein CASSTGTGDGYTF.

The chain uses TRBV7-9 and TRBJ2-7; possible D gene TRBD2, 5 bases. The CDR3 runs to 12 residues. The V end was cut by 5 bases, the J end by 8 bases, with 13 bases between. Germline lookup yields CDR1 SEHNR and CDR2 FQNEAQ (reference sequence). In nucleotides, the CDR3 is TGTGCCAGCAGCCCCTCGAGCGGACAGCAGTACTTC. This sequence encodes CASSPSSGQQYF. Full variable domain (missing parts from reference TRBV7-9 and TRBJ2-7): DTGVSQNPRHKITKRGQNVTFRCDPISEHNRLYWYRQTLGQGPEFLTYFQNEAQLEKSRLLSDRFSAERPKGSFSTLEIQRTEQGDSAMYLCASSPSSGQQYFGPGTRLTVT.

This sequence joins TRBV12-3 or TRBV12-4 and TRBJ1-5, with D uncertain. V lost 6 bases and J lost 5, with 11 bases in between. This CDR3 has 13 amino acids. The CDR3, as DNA: TGTGCCAGCAGCTCCCCCCCCGATCAGCCCCAGCATTTT. Translating gives CASSSPPDQPQHF.

The chain carries TRBV28 and TRBJ2-5; tentative D call: TRBD2 (6 bases). CDR3 length: 13 residues. Trimming pared 2 bases from V and 7 bases from J, leaving 11 bases between. From germline, CDR1 is MDHEN and CDR2 SYDVKM. This CDR3 reads CASSLTGVGTQYF. The CDR3 nucleotides read TGTGCCAGCAGTTTAACGGGGGTGGGGACCCAGTACTTC.

The chain has TRBV19 and TRBJ1-5; D gene ambiguous. CDR1 LNHDA and CDR2 SQIVND come from the germline V gene (reference sequence). The V and J ends lost 5 bases and 4 bases respectively, with 12 bases between them. There are 14 residues in the CDR3. For the CDR3, the DNA is TGTGCCAGTAGTGATCCGGTCATGAATCAGCCCCAGCATTTT. It translates to CASSDPVMNQPQHF.

This chain joins TRBV28 and TRBJ1-4, with a weak D call TRBD1 (5 bases). CDR1 MDHEN and CDR2 SYDVKM come from the germline V gene. This CDR3 is built from 15 residues. The ends were cut back, 3 bases at V and 7 bases at J, with 15 bases in the middle. The CDR3 protein is CASSFRGTFSEKLFF. DNA of the CDR3: TGTGCCAGCAGTTTCCGAGGGACTTTTAGTGAAAAACTGTTTTTT.

The chain joins TRBV23-1 to TRBJ1-1; 7 bases line up with TRBD1. TRBV23-1 is classed as an ORF, of uncertain function. J was trimmed by 1 base and V by 11 bases; bases with no gene match: 10. The CDR3 is 14 residues long. The CDR3 nucleotides are TGCGCCGGACCGGGACAGCGACGGAACACTGAAGCTTTCTTT. This sequence encodes CAGPGQRRNTEAFF.

The chain joins TRBV7-9 to TRBJ1-2; D unresolved. Germline V gene data show CDR1 as SEHNR and CDR2 as FQNEAQ (reference sequence). The ends were cut back, 1 base at V and 6 bases at J, with 6 bases in the middle. The CDR3 covers 12 residues. CDR3 region: CASSLGGNGYTF. The CDR3 region has the DNA TGTGCCAGCAGCTTAGGAGGGAATGGCTACACCTTC.

The chain carries TRBV6-5 and TRBJ1-2; TRBD1 agrees at 8 bases. V was clipped by 5 bases and J by 6 bases; unmatched bases: 2. The CDR3 is 12 amino acids. The germline V gene has CDR1 MNHEY and CDR2 SVGAGI. CDR3 residues: CASSRTGNGYTF. CDR3 DNA sequence: TGTGCCAGCAGTAGGACAGGGAATGGCTACACCTTC.

This chain uses TRBV14 with TRBJ1-1, with D possibly TRBD1 on 5 matching bases. Germline CDR1 SGHDN, CDR2 FVKESK. Trimming shortened V by 0 bases and J by 10 bases, and 12 bases separated the two germline ends. The CDR3 totals 13 residues. The CDR3 nucleotides read TGTGCCAGCAGCCAAGATCAGGGAACGGTAGCTTTCTTT. Encoded protein: CASSQDQGTVAFF.

The chain is built from TRBV5-1 and TRBJ2-1; 8 nucleotides line up with TRBD1. V dropped 0 bases and J dropped 5; count of bases not matched to a gene: 4. Germline V gene sequence: CDR1 SGHRS, CDR2 YFSETQ. This CDR3 has 15 amino acids. CDR3 coding DNA: TGCGCCAGCAGCTTGGGGACAGGGAACAACAATGAGCAGTTCTTC. Amino acids: CASSLGTGNNNEQFF.